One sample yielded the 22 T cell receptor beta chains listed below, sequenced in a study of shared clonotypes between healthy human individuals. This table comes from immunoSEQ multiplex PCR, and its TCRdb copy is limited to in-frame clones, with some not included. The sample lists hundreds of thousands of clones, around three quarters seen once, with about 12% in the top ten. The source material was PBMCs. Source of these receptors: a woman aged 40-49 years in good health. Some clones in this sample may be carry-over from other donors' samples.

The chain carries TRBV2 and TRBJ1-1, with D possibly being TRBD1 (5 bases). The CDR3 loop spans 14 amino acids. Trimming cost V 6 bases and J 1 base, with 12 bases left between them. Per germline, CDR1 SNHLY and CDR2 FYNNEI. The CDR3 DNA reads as TGTGCCAGCAGGAGTGGACACCCGAACACTGAAGCTTTCTTT. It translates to CASRSGHPNTEAFF.

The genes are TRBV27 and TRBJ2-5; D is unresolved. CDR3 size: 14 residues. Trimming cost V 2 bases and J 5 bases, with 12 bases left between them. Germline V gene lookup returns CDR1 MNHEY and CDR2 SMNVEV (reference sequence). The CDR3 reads CASSLEPRWETQYF. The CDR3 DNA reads TGTGCCAGCAGTTTAGAGCCAAGGTGGGAGACCCAGTACTTC.

For the CDR3, the DNA is TGTGCCAGCAGACGTGAGGAGACCCAGTACTTC. Translated: CASRREETQYF. The J gene is TRBJ2-5, the V gene TRBV7-9; D unresolved. The CDR3 contains 11 residues. CDR1 SEHNR and CDR2 FQNEAQ come from the germline V gene (reference sequence). V was trimmed by 6 bases and J by 5 bases, leaving 7 bases between them.

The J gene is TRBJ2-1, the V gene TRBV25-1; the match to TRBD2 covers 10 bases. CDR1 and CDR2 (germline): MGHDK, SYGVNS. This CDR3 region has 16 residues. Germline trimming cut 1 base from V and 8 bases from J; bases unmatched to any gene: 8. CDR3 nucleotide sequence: TGTGCCAGCAGTGAATGGTCGGCTAGCGGGAGCTATGAGCAGTTCTTC. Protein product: CASSEWSASGSYEQFF.

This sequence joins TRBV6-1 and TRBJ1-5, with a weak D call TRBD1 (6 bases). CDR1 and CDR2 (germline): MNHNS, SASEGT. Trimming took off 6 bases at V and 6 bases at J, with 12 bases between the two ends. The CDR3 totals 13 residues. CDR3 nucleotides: TGTGCCAGCAGCCGACAGGAAGCTCAGCCCCAGCATTTT. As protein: CASSRQEAQPQHF.

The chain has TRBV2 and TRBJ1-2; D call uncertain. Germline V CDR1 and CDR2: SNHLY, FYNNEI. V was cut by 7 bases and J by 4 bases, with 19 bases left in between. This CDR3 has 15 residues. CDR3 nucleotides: TGTGCCAGCACCCCCTCCAGCCGGGCCAGCTATGGCTACACCTTC. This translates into CASTPSSRASYGYTF. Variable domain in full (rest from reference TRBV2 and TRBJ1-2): EPEVTQTPSHQVTQMGQEVILRCVPISNHLYFYWYRQILGQKVEFLVSFYNNEISEKSEIFDDQFSVERPDGSNFTLKIRSTKLEDSAMYFCASTPSSRASYGYTFGSGTRLTVV.

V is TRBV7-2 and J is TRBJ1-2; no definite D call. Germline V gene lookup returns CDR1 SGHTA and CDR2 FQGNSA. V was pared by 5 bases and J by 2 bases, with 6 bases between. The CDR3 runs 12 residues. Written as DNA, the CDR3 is TGTGCCAGCAGCAACCCGAACTATGGCTACACCTTC. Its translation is CASSNPNYGYTF.

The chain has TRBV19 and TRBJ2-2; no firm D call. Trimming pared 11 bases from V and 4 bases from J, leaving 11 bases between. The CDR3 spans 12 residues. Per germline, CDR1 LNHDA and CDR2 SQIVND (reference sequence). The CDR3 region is CAVGGVTGELFF. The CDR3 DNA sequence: TGTGCCGTGGGTGGGGTCACCGGGGAGCTGTTTTTT.

CDR3 amino acids: CASSIGDTRDSNQPQHF. The CDR3 nucleotides are TGTGCCAGTAGTATAGGGGACACCCGGGATAGCAATCAGCCCCAGCATTTT. The chain is built from TRBV19 and TRBJ1-5; a possible D gene is TRBD1 (6 bases). Germline lookup yields CDR1 LNHDA and CDR2 SQIVND (reference sequence). The CDR3 is 17 amino acids. V shed 1 base and J shed 0 bases, with 13 bases lying between them.

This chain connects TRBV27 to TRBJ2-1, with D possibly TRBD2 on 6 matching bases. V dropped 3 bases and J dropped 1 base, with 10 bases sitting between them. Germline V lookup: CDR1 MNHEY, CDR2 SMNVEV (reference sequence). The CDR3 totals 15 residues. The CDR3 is CASSFDGSSYNEQFF. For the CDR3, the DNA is TGTGCCAGCAGTTTTGACGGGAGTTCCTACAATGAGCAGTTCTTC.

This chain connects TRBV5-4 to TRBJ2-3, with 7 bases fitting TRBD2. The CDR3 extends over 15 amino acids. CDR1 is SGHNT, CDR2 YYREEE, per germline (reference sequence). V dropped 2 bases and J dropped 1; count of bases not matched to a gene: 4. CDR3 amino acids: CASSFTGGGTDTQYF. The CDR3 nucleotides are TGTGCCAGCAGCTTTACGGGAGGTGGCACAGATACGCAGTATTTT.

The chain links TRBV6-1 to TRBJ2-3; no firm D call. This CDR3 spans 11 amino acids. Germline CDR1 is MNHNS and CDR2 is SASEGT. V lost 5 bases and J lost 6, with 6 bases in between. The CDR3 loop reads CASSYIDTQYF. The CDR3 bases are TGTGCCAGCAGTTATATCGATACGCAGTATTTT.

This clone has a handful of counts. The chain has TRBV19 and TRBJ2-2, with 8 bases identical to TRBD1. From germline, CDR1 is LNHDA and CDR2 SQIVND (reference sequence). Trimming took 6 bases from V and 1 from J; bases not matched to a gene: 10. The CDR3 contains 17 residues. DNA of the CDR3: TGTGCCAGTAGCCGGGGCGCAGGGGGCCTGAACACCGGGGAGCTGTTTTTT. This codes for CASSRGAGGLNTGELFF.

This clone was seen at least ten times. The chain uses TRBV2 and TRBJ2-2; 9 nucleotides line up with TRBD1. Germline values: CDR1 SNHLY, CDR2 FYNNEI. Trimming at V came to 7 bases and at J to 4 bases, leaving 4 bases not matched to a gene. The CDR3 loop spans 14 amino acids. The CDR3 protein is CASIGQGSTGELFF. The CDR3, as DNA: TGTGCCAGCATAGGACAGGGGTCCACCGGGGAGCTGTTTTTT. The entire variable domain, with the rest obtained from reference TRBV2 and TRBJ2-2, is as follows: EPEVTQTPSHQVTQMGQEVILRCVPISNHLYFYWYRQILGQKVEFLVSFYNNEISEKSEIFDDQFSVERPDGSNFTLKIRSTKLEDSAMYFCASIGQGSTGELFFGEGSRLTVL.

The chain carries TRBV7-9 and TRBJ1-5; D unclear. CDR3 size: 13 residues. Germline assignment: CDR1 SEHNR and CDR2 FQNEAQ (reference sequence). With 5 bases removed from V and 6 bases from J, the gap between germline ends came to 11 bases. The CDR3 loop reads CASSRVIGQPQHF. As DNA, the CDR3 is TGTGCCAGCAGCCGAGTAATAGGTCAGCCCCAGCATTTT. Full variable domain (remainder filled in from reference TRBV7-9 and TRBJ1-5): DTGVSQNPRHKITKRGQNVTFRCDPISEHNRLYWYRQTLGQGPEFLTYFQNEAQLEKSRLLSDRFSAERPKGSFSTLEIQRTEQGDSAMYLCASSRVIGQPQHFGDGTRLSIL.

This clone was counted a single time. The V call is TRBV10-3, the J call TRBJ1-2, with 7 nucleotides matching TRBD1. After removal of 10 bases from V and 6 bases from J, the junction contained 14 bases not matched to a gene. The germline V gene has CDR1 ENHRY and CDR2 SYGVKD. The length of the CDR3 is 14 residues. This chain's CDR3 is CANCRDSLPDGYTF. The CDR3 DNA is TGTGCCAACTGTCGGGACAGCCTACCAGATGGCTACACCTTC.

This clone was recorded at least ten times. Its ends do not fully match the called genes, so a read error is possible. The CDR3 DNA reads as TGTGCCAGCAGTTTAAAGCGGCACTACGGCTACACCTTC. Translated: CASSLKRHYGYTF. The chain couples TRBV28 to TRBJ1-2; D is undetermined. The CDR3 has 13 residues. From germline, CDR1 is MDHEN and CDR2 SYDVKM.

The CDR3 bases are TGTGCCAGCAGCAACTGGCCGGGTCACAATGAGCAGTTCTTC. As protein: CASSNWPGHNEQFF. The rearrangement links TRBV21-1 to TRBJ2-1; TRBD2, the D gene given by the table, was not confirmed from the DNA. TRBV21-1 is assigned pseudogene status. CDR3 length equals 14 residues.

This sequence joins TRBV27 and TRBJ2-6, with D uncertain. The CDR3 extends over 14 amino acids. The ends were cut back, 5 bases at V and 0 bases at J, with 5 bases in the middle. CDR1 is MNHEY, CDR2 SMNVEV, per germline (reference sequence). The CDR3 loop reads CASSPFSGANVLTF. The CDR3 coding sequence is TGTGCCAGCAGTCCCTTCTCTGGGGCCAACGTCCTGACTTTC.

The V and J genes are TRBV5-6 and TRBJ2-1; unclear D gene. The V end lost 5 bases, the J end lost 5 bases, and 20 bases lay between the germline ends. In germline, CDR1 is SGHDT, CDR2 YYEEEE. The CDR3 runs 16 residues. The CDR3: CASSFETGTVDNEQFF. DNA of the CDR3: TGTGCCAGCAGTTTCGAGACTGGAACGGTGGACAATGAGCAGTTCTTC.

The CDR3 DNA follows: TGTGCCAGCAGCTTGGGACTAGCGGGTTTAGAGACCCAGTACTTC. Translation: CASSLGLAGLETQYF. The genes are TRBV7-9 and TRBJ2-5; 12 bases fit TRBD2. The germline CDR1 and CDR2 sequences are SEHNR and FQNEAQ (reference sequence). J gave up 4 bases and V 3 bases, and 3 bases lay outside the gene matches. The CDR3 has 15 residues. Full variable domain (outside the CDR3, taken from reference TRBV7-9 and TRBJ2-5): DTGVSQNPRHKITKRGQNVTFRCDPISEHNRLYWYRQTLGQGPEFLTYFQNEAQLEKSRLLSDRFSAERPKGSFSTLEIQRTEQGDSAMYLCASSLGLAGLETQYFGPGTRLLVL.

CDR3 sequence reads: CASSVRARRDRPTEKYNEQFF. For the CDR3, the DNA is TGTGCCAGCAGCGTACGGGCCCGCCGGGACAGGCCCACAGAAAAATACAATGAGCAGTTCTTC. The chain is built from TRBV9 and TRBJ2-1, with TRBD1 identical over 8 bases. CDR1 is SGDLS, CDR2 YYNGEE, per germline. V shed 1 base and J 4 bases; nucleotides not matched to a gene: 22. There are 21 residues in the CDR3.